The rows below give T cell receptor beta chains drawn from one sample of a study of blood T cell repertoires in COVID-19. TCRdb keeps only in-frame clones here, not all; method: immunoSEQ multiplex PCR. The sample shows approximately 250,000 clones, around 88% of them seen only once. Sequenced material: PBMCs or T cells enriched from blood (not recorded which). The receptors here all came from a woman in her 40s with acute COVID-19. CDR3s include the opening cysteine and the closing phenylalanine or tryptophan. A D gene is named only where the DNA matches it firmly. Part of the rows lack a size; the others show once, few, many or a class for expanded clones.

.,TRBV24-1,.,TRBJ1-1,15,CATRDHREGNTEAFF
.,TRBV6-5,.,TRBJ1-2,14,CATQDAGDLWGYTF
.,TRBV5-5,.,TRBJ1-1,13,CASTMITGTEAFF
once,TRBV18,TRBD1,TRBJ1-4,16,CASSRGQGTTNEKLFF
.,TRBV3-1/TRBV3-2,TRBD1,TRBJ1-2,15,CASSLRQGAWDGYTF
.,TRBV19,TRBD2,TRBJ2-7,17,CASSIVVGLAGTYEQYF
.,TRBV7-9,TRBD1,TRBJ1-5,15,CASSPGQGANQPQHF
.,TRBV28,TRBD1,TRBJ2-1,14,CASKAVDRDHEQFF
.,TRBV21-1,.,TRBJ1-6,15,CASAPPDRDDSPLHF
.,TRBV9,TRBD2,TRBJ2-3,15,CASSVSGRGGNTQYF
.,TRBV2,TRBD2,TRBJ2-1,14,CASRRESSYNEQFF
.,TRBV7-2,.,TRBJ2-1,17,CASRPTSLSSSYNEQFF
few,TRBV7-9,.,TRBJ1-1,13,CASNLGQNTEAFF
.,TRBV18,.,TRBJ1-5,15,CASSPQDSTIRAQHF
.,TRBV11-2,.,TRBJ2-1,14,CASSLLLASSEQFF
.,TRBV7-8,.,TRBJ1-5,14,CASSLRDDNQPQHF
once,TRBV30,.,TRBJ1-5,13,CAWTRNSNQPQHF
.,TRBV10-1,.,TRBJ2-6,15,CASSQTGSGANVLTF
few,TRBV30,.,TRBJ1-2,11,CAWSVLGGYTF
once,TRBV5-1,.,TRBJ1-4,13,CASSGGPGEKLFF
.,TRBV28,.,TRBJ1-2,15,CASRAAGTKGYGYTF
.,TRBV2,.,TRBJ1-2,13,CASRGGLSYGYTF
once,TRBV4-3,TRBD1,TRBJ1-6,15,CASSLRQGGNSPLHF
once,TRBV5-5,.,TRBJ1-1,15,CASSLRPRGNTEAFF
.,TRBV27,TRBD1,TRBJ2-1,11,CASSETGAQFF
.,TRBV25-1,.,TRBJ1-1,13,CASSETGKAEAFF
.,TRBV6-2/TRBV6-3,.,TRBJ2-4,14,CASSFSGGKNIQYF
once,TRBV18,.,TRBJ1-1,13,CASSQGASTEAFF
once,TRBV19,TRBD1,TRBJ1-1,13,CASRSDRGFEAFF
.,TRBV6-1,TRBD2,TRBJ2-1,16,CASSEWRVAGGRAKFF
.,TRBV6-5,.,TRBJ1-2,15,CASRKRQDAVYGYTF
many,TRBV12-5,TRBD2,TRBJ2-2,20,CASGLVLGASGRANTGELFF
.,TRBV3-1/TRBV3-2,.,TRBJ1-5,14,CASSQDPVEQPQHF
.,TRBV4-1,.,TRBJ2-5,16,CASSQDVSGSSETQYF
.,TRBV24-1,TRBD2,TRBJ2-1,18,CATSDLPSGRGSYNEQFF
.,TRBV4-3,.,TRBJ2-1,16,CASSQDIRSPYNEQFF
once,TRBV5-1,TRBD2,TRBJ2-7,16,CASSLARREGLDEQYF
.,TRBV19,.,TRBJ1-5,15,CASSRGGIRHQPQHF
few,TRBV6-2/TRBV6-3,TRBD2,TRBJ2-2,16,CASSLAGGFGIGELFF
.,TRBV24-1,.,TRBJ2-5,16,CATSDKGTLRQETQYF
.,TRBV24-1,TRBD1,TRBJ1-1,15,CATSDSGTGETEAFF
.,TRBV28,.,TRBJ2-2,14,CASSSGYGTGELFF
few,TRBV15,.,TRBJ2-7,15,CATSAERRFSYEQYF
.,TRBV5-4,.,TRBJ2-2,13,CASSLQNTGELFF
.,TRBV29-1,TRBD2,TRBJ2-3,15,CSVRPSAGFLDTQYF
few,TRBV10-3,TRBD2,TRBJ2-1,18,CAIRRGLGLAGDYNEQFF
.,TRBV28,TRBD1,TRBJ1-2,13,CASSLGQGGGYTF
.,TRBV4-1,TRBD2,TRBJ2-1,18,CASSRTSSSGKSYNEQFF
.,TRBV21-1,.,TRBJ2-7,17,CASSNPTRQVLGVEQYF